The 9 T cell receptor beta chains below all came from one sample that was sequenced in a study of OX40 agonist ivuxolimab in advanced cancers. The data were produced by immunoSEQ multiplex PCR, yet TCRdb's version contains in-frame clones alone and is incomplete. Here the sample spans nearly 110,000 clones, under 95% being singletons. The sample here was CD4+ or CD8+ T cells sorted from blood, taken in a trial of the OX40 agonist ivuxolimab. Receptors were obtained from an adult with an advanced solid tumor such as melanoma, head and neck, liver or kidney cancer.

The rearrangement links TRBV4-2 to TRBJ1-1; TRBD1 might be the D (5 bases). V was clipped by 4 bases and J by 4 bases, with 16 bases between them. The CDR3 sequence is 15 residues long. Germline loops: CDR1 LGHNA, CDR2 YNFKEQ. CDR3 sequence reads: CASSPVRGRGTEAFF. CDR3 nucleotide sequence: TGTGCCAGCAGCCCCGTACGGGGTAGGGGCACTGAAGCTTTCTTT.

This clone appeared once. This chain's CDR3 is CASSPGTRVYEQYF. CDR3 coding DNA: TGTGCCAGCTCACCAGGGACAAGAGTCTACGAGCAGTACTTC. The chain couples TRBV18 to TRBJ2-7; the D gene is possibly TRBD1 (6 bases). The germline CDR1 and CDR2 sequences are KGHSH and LQKENI. Trimming removed 2 bases from V and 3 bases from J, with 11 bases in between. There are 14 residues in the CDR3.

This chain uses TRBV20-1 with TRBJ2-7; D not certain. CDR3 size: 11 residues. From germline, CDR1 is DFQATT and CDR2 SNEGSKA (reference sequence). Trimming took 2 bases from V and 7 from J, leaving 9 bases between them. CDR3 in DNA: TGCAGTGCTAGACGCGAGCTAGAGCAGTACTTC. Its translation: CSARRELEQYF.

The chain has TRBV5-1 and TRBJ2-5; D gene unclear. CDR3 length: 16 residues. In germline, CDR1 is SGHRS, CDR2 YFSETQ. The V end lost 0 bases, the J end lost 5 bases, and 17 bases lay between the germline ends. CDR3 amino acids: CASSLEGSRKGETQYF. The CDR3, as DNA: TGCGCCAGCAGCTTGGAGGGCAGCCGCAAAGGGGAGACCCAGTACTTC.

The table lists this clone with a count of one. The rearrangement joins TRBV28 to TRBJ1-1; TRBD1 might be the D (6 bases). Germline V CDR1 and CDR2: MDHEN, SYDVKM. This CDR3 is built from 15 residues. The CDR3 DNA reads TGTGCTACAACAGCTCCTGGGACAACGAACACTGAAGCTTTCTTT. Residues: CATTAPGTTNTEAFF.

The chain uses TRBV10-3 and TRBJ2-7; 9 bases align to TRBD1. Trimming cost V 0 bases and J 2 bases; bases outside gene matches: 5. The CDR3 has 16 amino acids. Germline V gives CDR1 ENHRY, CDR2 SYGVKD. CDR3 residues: CAISESGQGRTYEQYF. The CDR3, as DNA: TGTGCCATCAGTGAGTCAGGACAGGGGCGCACCTACGAGCAGTACTTC.

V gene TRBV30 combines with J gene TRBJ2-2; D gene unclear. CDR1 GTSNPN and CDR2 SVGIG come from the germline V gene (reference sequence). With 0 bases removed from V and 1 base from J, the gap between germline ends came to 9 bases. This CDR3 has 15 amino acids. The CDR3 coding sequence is TGTGCCTGGAGTGTTATAGCTTGGAACACCGGGGAGCTGTTTTTT. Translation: CAWSVIAWNTGELFF.

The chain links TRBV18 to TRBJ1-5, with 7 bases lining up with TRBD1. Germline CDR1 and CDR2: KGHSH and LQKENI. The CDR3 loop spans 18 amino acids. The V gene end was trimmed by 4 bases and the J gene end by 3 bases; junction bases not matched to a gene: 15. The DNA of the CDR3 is TGTGCCAGCTCACTGAACCCCGGAGGACAGGCTTCCAATCAGCCCCAGCATTTT. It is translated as CASSLNPGGQASNQPQHF.

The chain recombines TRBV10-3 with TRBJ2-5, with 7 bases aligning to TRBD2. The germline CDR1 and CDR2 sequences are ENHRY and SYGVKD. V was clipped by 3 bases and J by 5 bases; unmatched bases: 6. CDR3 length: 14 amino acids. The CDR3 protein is CAISDRLAAETQYF. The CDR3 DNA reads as TGTGCCATCAGTGACCGACTAGCAGCGGAGACCCAGTACTTC.